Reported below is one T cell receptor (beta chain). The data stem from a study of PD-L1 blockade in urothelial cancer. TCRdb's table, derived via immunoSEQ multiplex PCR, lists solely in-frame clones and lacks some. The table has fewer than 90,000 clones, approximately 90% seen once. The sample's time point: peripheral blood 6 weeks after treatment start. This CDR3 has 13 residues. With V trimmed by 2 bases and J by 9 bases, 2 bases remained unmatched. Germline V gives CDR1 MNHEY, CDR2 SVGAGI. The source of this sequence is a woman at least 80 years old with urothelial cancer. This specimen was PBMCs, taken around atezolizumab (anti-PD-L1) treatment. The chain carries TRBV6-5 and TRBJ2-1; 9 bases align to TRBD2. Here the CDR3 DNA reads TGTGCCAGCAGTTACGGCGGGAGGGCTGAGCAGTTCTTC. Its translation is CASSYGGRAEQFF.